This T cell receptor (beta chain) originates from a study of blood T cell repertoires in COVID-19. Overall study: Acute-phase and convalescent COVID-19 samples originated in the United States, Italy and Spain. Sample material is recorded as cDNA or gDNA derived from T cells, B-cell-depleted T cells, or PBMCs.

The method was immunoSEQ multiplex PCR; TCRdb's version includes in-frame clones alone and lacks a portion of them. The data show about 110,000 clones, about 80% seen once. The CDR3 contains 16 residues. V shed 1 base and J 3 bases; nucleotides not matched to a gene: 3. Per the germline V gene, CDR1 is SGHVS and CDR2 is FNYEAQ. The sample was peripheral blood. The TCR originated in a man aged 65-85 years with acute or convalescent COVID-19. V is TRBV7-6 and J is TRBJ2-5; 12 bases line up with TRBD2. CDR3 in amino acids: CASSLGGLAGEETQYF. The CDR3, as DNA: TGTGCCAGCAGCTTAGGGGGACTAGCGGGTGAAGAGACCCAGTACTTC.